The following is a T cell receptor (beta chain) sequence with its context. Sequenced by immunoSEQ multiplex PCR; TCRdb stores in-frame clones only, minus some. The sample has about 43,000 clones, about four fifths seen once. The data stem from a study of blood T cell repertoires in COVID-19. With 4 bases clipped from V and 2 bases from J, the junction kept 8 bases outside the gene matches. The length of the CDR3 is 16 residues. Germline loops: CDR1 SGDLS, CDR2 YYNGEE. The material sequenced was peripheral blood. This TCR was recovered from a woman aged 55-70 years with acute or convalescent COVID-19. This sequence joins TRBV9 and TRBJ2-2, with 7 bases that match TRBD1. The CDR3 DNA is TGTGCCAGCAGCACCGGGACAGCCGCTAACACCGGGGAGCTGTTTTTT. Its translation is CASSTGTAANTGELFF.